These T cell receptor beta chains were read from a single sample in a study of T cell repertoires in cytomegalovirus infection. TCRdb fed the reads into MiXCR, producing one record per CDR3 protein. Seen here are some 900,000 distinct CDR3 sequences, approximately 32% observed once, and the top ten hold 9.5% to 15%. No antigen has been assigned to these receptors. The sample here was cultured CD8+ T cells from PBMCs, taken from culture after CMV antigen stimulation. The receptors were gathered from a human donor in good health (CMV status not recorded). Some clones in this sample may be carry-over from other donors' samples. The CDR3 runs from the conserved cysteine through the conserved F or W. The D gene is left open where the match is weak. Not every row has a clone size; where given, it reads once, few, many or a size class.

d_gene	v_gene	j_gene	abundance	CDR3nt	CDR3aa
.	TRBV6-6	TRBJ1-4	.	TGTGCCAGCACCACGGCGGATCTTAATGAAAAACTGTTTTTT	CASTTADLNEKLFF
.	TRBV7-6	TRBJ1-5	.	TGTGCCAGCAGCTTGGGAACAGTTCAGCCCCAGCATTTT	CASSLGTVQPQHF
TRBD1	TRBV4-1	TRBJ2-7	few	TGCGCCAGCAGCCAAACCCCGGGACAGACTTACGAGCAGTACTTC	CASSQTPGQTYEQYF
.	TRBV12-3/TRBV12-4	TRBJ1-2	.	TGTGCCAGCACCCCAGGGAACCCCAGTGCCTATGGCTACTCCTTC	CASTPGNPSAYGYSF
.	TRBV7-9	TRBJ2-1	.	TGTGCCAGCAGCCAAGGGGGACCCCCCTACAATGAGCAGTTCTTC	CASSQGGPPYNEQFF
TRBD1	TRBV2	TRBJ1-5	.	TGTGCCAGCAGGACCGACAGGGGAGGCAATCAGCCCCAGCATTTT	CASRTDRGGNQPQHF
.	TRBV2	TRBJ1-5	few	TGTGCCAGCAGTGAAAGAGGGAGGAGCAATCAGCCCCAGCATTTT	CASSERGRSNQPQHF
.	TRBV19	TRBJ1-2	.	TGTGCCAGTAGTATAGCCTCCGAACAGCTTTATGGCTACACCTTC	CASSIASEQLYGYTF
.	TRBV4-1	TRBJ1-1	.	TGCGCCAGCAGCCAAGGTTCTTGGGAACCAACCCTCACTGAAGCTTTCTTT	CASSQGSWEPTLTEAFF
TRBD2	TRBV4-3	TRBJ2-1	few	TGCGCCAGCAGCCAAGATCCCAGCGGGGGCATGAACAATGAGCAGTTCTTC	CASSQDPSGGMNNEQFF
.	TRBV6-5	TRBJ1-1	many	TGTGCCAGCAGTTACGGGACGGTGAACACTGAAGCTTTCTTT	CASSYGTVNTEAFF
.	TRBV6-1	TRBJ2-5	.	TGTGCCAGCGTCGATGAAGTCCATGGGCCTTTTTTTGGAGAGACCCAGTACTTC	CASVDEVHGPFFGETQYF
.	TRBV7-9	TRBJ1-2	few	TGTGCCAGCAGCCAACCTCCAGGGAAGGATGGCTACACCTTC	CASSQPPGKDGYTF
.	TRBV6-1	TRBJ1-1	few	TGTGCCAGCAACTCGGGGAGGACGGCTTTCTTT	CASNSGRTAFF
.	TRBV6-2/TRBV6-3	TRBJ1-6	few	TGTGCCAGCAGTTACTTCGTTTACTATAATTCACCCCTCCACTTT	CASSYFVYYNSPLHF
.	TRBV6-6	TRBJ1-3	.	TGTGCCAGCAGTTACTCCCGGGAAAGGTCTGGAAACACCATATATTTT	CASSYSRERSGNTIYF
.	TRBV5-1	TRBJ1-1	.	TGCGCCAGCAGCTTGAGTCCCTCTGAAGCTTTCTTT	CASSLSPSEAFF
.	TRBV6-1	TRBJ1-1	.	TGTGCCAGCAGTGAATATAGGCGGGGGTTTGAAGCTTTCTTT	CASSEYRRGFEAFF
TRBD2	TRBV11-2	TRBJ2-7	.	TGTGCCAGCAGCTTCGTCCTGGGACTAGCGGATCACTACGAGCAGTACTTC	CASSFVLGLADHYEQYF
TRBD1	TRBV9	TRBJ1-2	.	TGTGCCAGCAGCGGTCGGACAGGGGGGAACTATGGCTACACCTTC	CASSGRTGGNYGYTF
.	TRBV7-6	TRBJ2-3	few	TGTGCTAGCAGCTTAGTTGGGCCGTTCACAGATACGCAGTATTTT	CASSLVGPFTDTQYF
.	TRBV6-6	TRBJ2-1	.	TGTGCCAGCAGTCCCGTGCGGGGCCGTTACAATGAGCAGTTCTTC	CASSPVRGRYNEQFF
.	TRBV12-3/TRBV12-4	TRBJ1-2	few	TGTGCCAGCACCACCAGCCAGGGGACTGGCTACACCTTC	CASTTSQGTGYTF
.	TRBV2	TRBJ2-1	.	TGTGCCAGCTACTGGAGAAGTGAGCAGTTCTTC	CASYWRSEQFF
.	TRBV4-1	TRBJ1-2	.	TGCGCCAGCAGCCGGATTAGGGGGGAGGCGGACTATGGCTACACCTTC	CASSRIRGEADYGYTF
TRBD1	TRBV4-1	TRBJ1-1	.	TGCGCCAGCAGCCATACAGGGGTTACTGAAGCTTTCTTT	CASSHTGVTEAFF
TRBD2	TRBV2	TRBJ2-7	few	TGTGCCAGCAGTGAAACTAGCGGGGGGGCTTACGAGCAGTACTTC	CASSETSGGAYEQYF
.	TRBV4-1	TRBJ2-2	few	TGCGCCAGCAGCCAAGTGGACAGAACGTTGGGCACCGGGGAGCTGTTTTTT	CASSQVDRTLGTGELFF
TRBD1	TRBV5-1	TRBJ2-7	.	TGCGCCAGCAGCTTGGATGGGACAGGGGGGAGCTCCTACGAGCAGTACTTC	CASSLDGTGGSSYEQYF
.	TRBV27	TRBJ1-2	few	TGTGCCAGCAGTTTTGGGGTAGGCTATGGCTACACCTTC	CASSFGVGYGYTF
TRBD2	TRBV6-6	TRBJ2-2	.	TGTGCCAGCAGTTACCAAGCGGGGGGGGAAGGGGAGCTGTTTTTT	CASSYQAGGEGELFF
TRBD2	TRBV7-6	TRBJ2-1	few	TGTGCCAGCAGCCACGGGAGAAGCGGGGGGGCGTACAATGAGCAGTTCTTC	CASSHGRSGGAYNEQFF
.	TRBV27	TRBJ1-2	.	TGTGCCAGCAGTTTATCAGGGGAGGCCTATGGCTACACCTTC	CASSLSGEAYGYTF
TRBD1	TRBV7-8	TRBJ1-1	many	TGTGCCAGCAGCCACACAGGGGGAGAAGCTTTCTTT	CASSHTGGEAFF
.	TRBV6-1	TRBJ1-2	few	TGTGCCAGCAGTATAAAGAGCGTTTCTAACTATGGCTACACCTTC	CASSIKSVSNYGYTF
.	TRBV5-1	TRBJ2-5	.	TGCGCCAGCAGCCCCTACAGGAGGGGGGAGACCCAGTACTTC	CASSPYRRGETQYF
.	TRBV25-1	TRBJ2-4	few	TGTGCCAGCAGTGAATTGGAGGGGGGCAAAAACATTCAGTACTTC	CASSELEGGKNIQYF
.	TRBV20-1	TRBJ1-2	few	TGCAGTGCTAGCCGGCTGGGCGAGAGAGCTAACTATGGCTACACCTTC	CSASRLGERANYGYTF
.	TRBV7-6	TRBJ2-7	many	TGTGCCAGCAGCCCCCTTGGTCCCAAGGGACAACAGTACGAGCAGTACTTC	CASSPLGPKGQQYEQYF
.	TRBV7-9	TRBJ2-6	few	TGTGCCAGCAGCTTCACTCACAGAATTAGCTCTGGGGCCAACGTCCTGACTTTC	CASSFTHRISSGANVLTF
.	TRBV2	TRBJ2-1	.	TGTGCCAGCAGTGAATGGAGGGGGCAAAGCCCTAACAATGAGCAGTTCTTC	CASSEWRGQSPNNEQFF
.	TRBV3-1	TRBJ1-5	few	TGTGCCAGCAGCCAAGGGGGGATCGGCAATCAGCCCCAGCATTTT	CASSQGGIGNQPQHF
TRBD1	TRBV6-5	TRBJ2-7	.	TGTGCCAGCAGTTACTCGGACAGGGGCGAGCAGTACTTC	CASSYSDRGEQYF
.	TRBV9	TRBJ1-2	.	TGTGCCAGCAGCGCCCGGGACGGGAACTATGGCTACACCTTC	CASSARDGNYGYTF
TRBD2	TRBV15	TRBJ2-3	.	TGTGCCACCAGCAGATATGGACTAGCGGGGATCCGGGATACGCAGTATTTT	CATSRYGLAGIRDTQYF
.	TRBV7-2	TRBJ1-6	.	TGTGCCAGCAGCCCAGAAGGATCCCGGTTTAGCAATTCACCCCTCCACTTT	CASSPEGSRFSNSPLHF
TRBD2	TRBV7-2	TRBJ2-1	.	TGTGCCAGCAGCTTAACTCGGCTCGTGGGGGGGGTAGAAAATGAGCAGTTCTTC	CASSLTRLVGGVENEQFF
.	TRBV7-9	TRBJ1-2	.	TGTGCCAGCAGCTTAAGCGGGAAGGGATCTAACTATGGCTACACCTTC	CASSLSGKGSNYGYTF
TRBD2	TRBV12-3/TRBV12-4	TRBJ2-7	.	TGTGCCAGCAGTTTGGAACTAGCGGGGAGCTCCTACGAGCAGTACTTC	CASSLELAGSSYEQYF
.	TRBV6-1	TRBJ1-2	.	TGTGCCAGCAGTGAAGGGGGGCAGCATGGCTACACCTTC	CASSEGGQHGYTF
.	TRBV11-2	TRBJ1-3	many	TGTGCCAGCAGCCCTACTGGAAACACCATATATTTT	CASSPTGNTIYF
.	TRBV7-8	TRBJ1-1	few	TGTGCCAGCAGGGCCGCTACAGGCTTCGACACTGAAGCTTTCTTT	CASRAATGFDTEAFF